This paragraph reports one TCR beta chain. Antigen: not known. This sample was included in a study of T cell responses to AZD1222 COVID-19 vaccine. This CDR3 comprises 12 residues. V was cut by 8 bases and J by 7 bases, with 15 bases left in between. Germline V gives CDR1 MGHDK, CDR2 SYGVNS. The protocol was immunoSEQ multiplex PCR, while the TCRdb copy is restricted to in-frame clones and leaves out a portion. The repertoire consists of 150,000 to 190,000 clones, with approximately 91% occurring once and the leading ten covering about 1.6%. Findings of the study overall: With two AZD1222 doses given, Spike-specific TCR breadth and depth both rose.

The chain links TRBV25-1 to TRBJ2-7; maybe TRBD1 (6 bases). Sequencing used peripheral blood, obtained 28 days after the second AZD1222 dose. The origin of this receptor is an adult who received the AZD1222 COVID-19 vaccine. The CDR3 sequence: CASSQGTEEQYF. CDR3 bases: TGTGCCAGCTCACAGGGAACGGAAGAGCAGTACTTC.